What follows is one T cell receptor beta chain and its context. This clone was observed a handful of times. Its antigen has not been determined. No base quality information exists; no much larger clone differs at one position. TCRbeta CDR3 regions were amplified from genomic DNA by means of the immunoSEQ Assay, a bias-controlled multiplex PCR. The published analysis was carried out like this. Nucleated cell counts per sample were estimated from amplification of reference gene primers within the assay. To quantify the absolute abundance of each unique TCRbeta CDR3 rearrangement, sequence reads were collapsed and filtered. For each sample, productive Simpson clonality was calculated as the square root of Simpson's diversity index across productive rearrangements. What TCRdb holds here is the immuneACCESS table cut down to in-frame rearrangements. Part of the clones is not present; checked against another copy, under half of the missing clones reflect an unresolved V gene, and the others are unexplained. V and J calls and clone size come straight from that table; D and trimming were deduced from the DNA. This sample holds roughly 150,000 clones; 75% to 85% were observed only once. About 5.6% of the sample comes from the top ten.

The entry originates in a study of blood T cell repertoires in COVID-19 (dated by TCRdb to about 2020). Concerning the study at large: Samples covering the acute and convalescent phases of COVID-19 were provided by collaborators in the United States, Italy and Spain. Samples came from the ongoing ImmuneRACE study (first 160 participants) plus 1,254 subjects from 6 global collaborators. A de-identified subject ID, COVID-19 status, age in years and sex were almost always included in the sample metadata. Deeply sampled blood TCRbeta repertoires from subjects exposed to, actively infected with, or recovered from COVID-19 were included in the dataset. HLA class I and class II types, where available, came from metadata supplied by the sample provider rather than from assay-based typing. The prospective study material was composed of cDNA or gDNA derived from T cells, B-cell-depleted T cells, or PBMCs. The repertoires were released in a freely available public database meant as a resource for research on the immune response to SARS-CoV-2. Broad study findings and their caveats: Clinical and demographic metadata were provided uncurated, with the amount varying by source and participant.

The cysteine opens and the phenylalanine closes a CDR3 of 18 amino acids. Kept here is only the CDR3 DNA, which spans 54 bases and is read in frame from base 1. At the junction V is shortened by 4 bases and J by 4 bases; bases outside the gene matches: 9. CDR1 and CDR2 were assigned from the germline V gene as SGHRS and YFSETQ. Enrolling through a virtual design, the prospective study's participants ranged in age from roughly 18 to 95 years and lived across roughly 23 United States geographic areas. In the prospective study, participants were assigned to cohorts based on the clinical history participants reported in a screening survey and a study questionnaire. Recovered participants in ImmuneRACE Cohort 3 were defined by two consecutive negative NP/OP PCR tests, clearance by a healthcare professional, or resolution of symptoms. In the prospective study, mobile phlebotomists collected whole blood, serum and a nasopharyngeal or oropharyngeal swab from each participant. Prospective study participants could optionally give additional blood draws and questionnaires over an approximately two-month period. Prospective study blood samples were shipped either frozen or at room temperature before DNA extraction.

The receptor was isolated from a man aged 40-50 years who had recovered from COVID-19. The sequenced material came from PBMCs or T cells enriched from blood (not recorded which). The rearranged chain carries TRBV5-1 and TRBJ2-3; 16 nucleotides in the junction match TRBD2. The DNA sequence is TGCGCCAGCAGCAATCCGGGACTAGCGGGGGGGAATGCAGATACGCAGTATTTT. It translates to CASSNPGLAGGNADTQYF.